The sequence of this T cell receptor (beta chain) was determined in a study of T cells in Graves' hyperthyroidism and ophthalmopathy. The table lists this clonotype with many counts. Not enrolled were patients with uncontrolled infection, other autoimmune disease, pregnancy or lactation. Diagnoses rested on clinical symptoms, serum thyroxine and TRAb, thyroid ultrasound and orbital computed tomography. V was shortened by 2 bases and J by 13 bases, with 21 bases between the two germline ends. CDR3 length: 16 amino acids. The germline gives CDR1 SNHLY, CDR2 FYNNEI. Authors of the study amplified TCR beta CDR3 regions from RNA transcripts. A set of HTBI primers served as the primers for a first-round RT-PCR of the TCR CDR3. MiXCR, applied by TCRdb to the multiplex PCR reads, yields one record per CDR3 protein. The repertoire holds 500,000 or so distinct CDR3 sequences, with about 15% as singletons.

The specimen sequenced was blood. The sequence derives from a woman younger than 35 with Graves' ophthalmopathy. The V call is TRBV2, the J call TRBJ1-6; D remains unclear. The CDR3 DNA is TGTGCCAGCAGTGAAACGGGTCAGGCAGCCTTAGGGCCCCTCCACTTT. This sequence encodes CASSETGQAALGPLHF.